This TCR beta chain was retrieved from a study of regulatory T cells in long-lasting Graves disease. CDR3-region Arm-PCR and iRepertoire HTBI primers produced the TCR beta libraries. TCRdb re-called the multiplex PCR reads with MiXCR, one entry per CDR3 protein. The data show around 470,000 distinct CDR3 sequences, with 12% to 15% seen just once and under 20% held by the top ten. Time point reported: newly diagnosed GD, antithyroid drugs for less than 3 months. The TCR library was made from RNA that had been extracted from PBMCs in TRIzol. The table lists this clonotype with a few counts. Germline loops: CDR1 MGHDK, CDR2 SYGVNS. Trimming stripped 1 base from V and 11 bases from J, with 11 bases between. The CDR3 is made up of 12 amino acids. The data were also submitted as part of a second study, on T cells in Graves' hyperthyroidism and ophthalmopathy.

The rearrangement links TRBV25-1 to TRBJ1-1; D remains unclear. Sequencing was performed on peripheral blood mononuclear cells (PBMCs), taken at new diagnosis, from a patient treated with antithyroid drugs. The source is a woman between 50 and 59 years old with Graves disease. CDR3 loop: CASSESRQGAFF. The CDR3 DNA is TGTGCCAGCAGTGAATCTCGACAAGGGGCTTTCTTT.